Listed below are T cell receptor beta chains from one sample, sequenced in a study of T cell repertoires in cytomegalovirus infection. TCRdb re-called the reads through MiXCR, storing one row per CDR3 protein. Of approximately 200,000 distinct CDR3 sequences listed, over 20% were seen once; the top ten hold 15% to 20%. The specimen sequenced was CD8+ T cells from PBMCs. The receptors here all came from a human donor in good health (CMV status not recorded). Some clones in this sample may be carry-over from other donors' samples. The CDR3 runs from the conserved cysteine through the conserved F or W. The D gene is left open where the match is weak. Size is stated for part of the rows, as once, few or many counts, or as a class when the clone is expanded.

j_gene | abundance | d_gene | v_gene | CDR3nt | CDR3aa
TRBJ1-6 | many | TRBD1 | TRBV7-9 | TGTGCCAGCAGCCCGGGACAGCCATTCTATAATTCACCCCTCCACTTT | CASSPGQPFYNSPLHF
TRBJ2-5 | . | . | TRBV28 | TGTGCCAGCAGTTTTATCCTTCAAGAGACCCAGTACTTC | CASSFILQETQYF
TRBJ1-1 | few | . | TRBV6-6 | TGTGCCAGCAGTGAGGAGGGGGGCGCGATCTTAAACACTGAAGCTTTCTTT | CASSEEGGAILNTEAFF
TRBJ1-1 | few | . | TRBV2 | TGTGCCAGCAGTGAACTGGGTGAAGCTTTCTTT | CASSELGEAFF
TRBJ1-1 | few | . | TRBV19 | TGTGCCAGTCAAGGAAGGGGGTGGATGAACACTGAAGCTTTCTTT | CASQGRGWMNTEAFF
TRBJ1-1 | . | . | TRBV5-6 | TGTGCCAGCAGCCTCGGGAGCAGGGCGAACACTGAAGCTTTCTTT | CASSLGSRANTEAFF
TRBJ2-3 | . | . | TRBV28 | TGTGCCAGCAGTTACCGTAGCGTTTACACAGATACGCAGTATTTT | CASSYRSVYTDTQYF
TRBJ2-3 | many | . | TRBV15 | TGTGCCACCAGCAGAGATTGGGTAGAGGGGAGGGGGTGGGATACGCAGTATTTT | CATSRDWVEGRGWDTQYF
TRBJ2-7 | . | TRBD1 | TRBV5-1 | TGCGCCAGCAGCTTTGAGACAGGGGGCTACGAGCAGTACTTC | CASSFETGGYEQYF
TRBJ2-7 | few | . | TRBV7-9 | TGTGCCAGCAGCTTATTAAACGCAGAGCAGTACTTC | CASSLLNAEQYF
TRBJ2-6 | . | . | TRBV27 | TGTGCCAGCAGTACCTCTGGGGCCAACGTCCTGACTTTC | CASSTSGANVLTF
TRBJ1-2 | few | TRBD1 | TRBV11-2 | TGTGCCAGCAGCCAAGGGACAGGGGACTATGGCTACACCTTC | CASSQGTGDYGYTF
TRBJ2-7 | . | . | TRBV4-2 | TGTGCCAGCAGCCAGGAAGGCGCCTACGAGCAGTACTTC | CASSQEGAYEQYF
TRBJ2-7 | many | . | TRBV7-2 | TGTGCCAGCAGCTGGGACGGCACAACAGGAAACGAGCAGTACTTC | CASSWDGTTGNEQYF
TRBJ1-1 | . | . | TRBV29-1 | TGCAGCGCAAAGGTCACCGGGGATGAAGCTTTCTTT | CSAKVTGDEAFF
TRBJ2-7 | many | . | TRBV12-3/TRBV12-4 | TGTGCCAGCAGTTTAAACGCGGGCTACGAGCAGTACTTC | CASSLNAGYEQYF
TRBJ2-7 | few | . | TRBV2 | TGTGCCAGCAGTCCATATGGGGACGAGCAGTACTTC | CASSPYGDEQYF
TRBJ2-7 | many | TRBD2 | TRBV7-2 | TGTGCCAGCAGCTTAGCGGGACTAGCCTACGAGCAGTACTTC | CASSLAGLAYEQYF
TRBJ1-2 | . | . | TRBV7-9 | TGTGCCACATTAAACTATGGCTACACCTTC | CATLNYGYTF
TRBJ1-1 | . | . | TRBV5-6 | TGTGCCAGCAGCTTACAGGATTTGCGCACTGAAGCTTTCTTT | CASSLQDLRTEAFF
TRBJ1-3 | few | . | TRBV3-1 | TGTGCCAGCAGCCCCCCCGGGCACGTCTCCTCTGGAAACACCATATATTTT | CASSPPGHVSSGNTIYF
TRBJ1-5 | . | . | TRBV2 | TGTGCCAGCGCGAATGGACAGTACAATCAGCCCCAGCATTTT | CASANGQYNQPQHF
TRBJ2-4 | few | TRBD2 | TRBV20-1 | TGCAGTGCCCAGCCCTTGCGGGGGGCCCTTTATCTAGCCAAAAACATTCAGTACTTC | CSAQPLRGALYLAKNIQYF
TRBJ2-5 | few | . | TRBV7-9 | TGTGCCAGCAGTCGAGAGCGAGGATTACAAGAGACCCAGTACTTC | CASSRERGLQETQYF
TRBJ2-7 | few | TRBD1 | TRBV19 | TGTGCCAGTAGTAATTCAAGGACAGGGGGCTACGAGCAGTACTTC | CASSNSRTGGYEQYF
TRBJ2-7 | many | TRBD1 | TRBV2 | TGTGCCAGCAGTTTCTATCGACAGGGGAGGTACGAGCAGTACTTC | CASSFYRQGRYEQYF
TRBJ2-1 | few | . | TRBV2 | TGTGCCGTATCTGATCCTTCCTCCTACAATGAGCAGTTCTTC | CAVSDPSSYNEQFF
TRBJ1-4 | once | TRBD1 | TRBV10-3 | TGTGCCATCAGTGAGGGGACAGTAAATGAAAAACTGTTTTTT | CAISEGTVNEKLFF
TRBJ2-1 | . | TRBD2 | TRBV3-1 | TGTGCCAGCGGGGGACTAGCGGACTACAATGAGCAGTTCTTC | CASGGLADYNEQFF
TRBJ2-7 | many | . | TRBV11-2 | TGTGCCAGCAGCTTAGATCGGGGCGCCTACGAGCAGTACTTC | CASSLDRGAYEQYF
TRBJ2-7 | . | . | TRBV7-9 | TGTGCCAGCAGCTTACCAGGGGCCGCGGACGAGCAGTACTTC | CASSLPGAADEQYF
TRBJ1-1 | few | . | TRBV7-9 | TGTGCCAGCAGCTCCCCCGGGCGGCGGGGGGTTGAAGCTTTCTTT | CASSSPGRRGVEAFF
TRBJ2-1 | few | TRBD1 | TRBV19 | TGTGCCAGTAGTCCCCGGGGACAGCTCTACAATGAGCAGTTCTTC | CASSPRGQLYNEQFF
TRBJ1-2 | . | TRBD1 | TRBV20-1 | TGCAGTGCTACCGGGACAGCCCCCATTTGGGGCTACACCTTC | CSATGTAPIWGYTF
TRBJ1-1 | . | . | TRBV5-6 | TGTGCCAGCAGCTTCGACGGATTGAACACTGAAGCTTTCTTT | CASSFDGLNTEAFF
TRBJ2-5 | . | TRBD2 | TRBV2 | TGTGCCAGCAGCGCCTCTAGCGGGGCCTTACGGACCCAGTACTTC | CASSASSGALRTQYF
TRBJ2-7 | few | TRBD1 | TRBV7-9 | TGTGCCAGCAGCTTAGCCGAAAACCGGGACAGGGGCCCCTACGAGCAGTACTTC | CASSLAENRDRGPYEQYF
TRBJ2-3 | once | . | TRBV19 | TGTGCCAGTACCCCCTGGGGCGGGGCAGATACGCAGTATTTT | CASTPWGGADTQYF
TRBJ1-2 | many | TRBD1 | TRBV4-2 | TGTGCCAGCAGCCAAGGGGGACAGCTTAACTATGGCTACACCTTC | CASSQGGQLNYGYTF
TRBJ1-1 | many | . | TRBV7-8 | TGTGCCACCATGAAGGGGTGGATGAACACTGAAGCTTTCTTT | CATMKGWMNTEAFF
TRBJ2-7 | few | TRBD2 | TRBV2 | TGTGCCAGCAGTGAAGGGGCGGGGGTGAACTACGAGCAGTACTTC | CASSEGAGVNYEQYF